This TCR beta chain was sequenced during a study of blood T cell repertoires in COVID-19. CDR3 length equals 14 residues. J gave up 5 bases and V 5 bases, and 0 bases lay outside the gene matches. Looked up from germline, CDR1 is SSHAT and CDR2 is FNYEAQ (reference sequence). Assay: immunoSEQ multiplex PCR; the TCRdb copy retains only in-frame clones and omits some. The data show some 120,000 clones, with around nine tenths seen just once and 4% to 5% held by the top ten. Sample: peripheral blood. The receptor was isolated from a man aged 60 to 75 with COVID-19, enrolled during active disease. This sequence joins TRBV7-7 and TRBJ2-1; 13 bases map to TRBD2. CDR3 sequence reads: CASSGLAGDNEQFF. The CDR3 nucleotides are TGTGCCAGCAGCGGACTAGCGGGAGACAATGAGCAGTTCTTC.